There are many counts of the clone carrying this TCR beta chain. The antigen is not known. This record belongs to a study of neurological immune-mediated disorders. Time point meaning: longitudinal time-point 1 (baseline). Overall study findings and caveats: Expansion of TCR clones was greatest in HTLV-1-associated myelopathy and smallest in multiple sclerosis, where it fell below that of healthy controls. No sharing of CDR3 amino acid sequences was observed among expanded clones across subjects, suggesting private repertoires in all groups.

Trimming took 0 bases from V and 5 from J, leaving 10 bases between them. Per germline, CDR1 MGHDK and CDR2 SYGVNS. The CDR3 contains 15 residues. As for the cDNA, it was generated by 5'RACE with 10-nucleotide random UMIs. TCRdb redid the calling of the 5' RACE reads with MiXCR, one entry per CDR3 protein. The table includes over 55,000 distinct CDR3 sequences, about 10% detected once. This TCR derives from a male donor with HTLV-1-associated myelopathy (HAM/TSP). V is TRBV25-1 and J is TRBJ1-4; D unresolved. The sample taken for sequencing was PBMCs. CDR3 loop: CASSEYKMRNEKLFF. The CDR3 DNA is TGTGCCAGCAGTGAATATAAGATGCGGAATGAAAAACTGTTTTTT.